This record covers a single TCR beta chain. Its antigen is unidentified. The CDR3 length is 14 residues. J gave up 4 bases and V 4 bases, and 5 bases lay outside the gene matches. Germline CDR1 is SGHDT and CDR2 is YYEEEE. Sequencing was performed with immunoSEQ multiplex PCR; in TCRdb, only in-frame clones are kept and a portion is missing. The table shows approximately 260,000 clones, with around 85% occurring only once. The sample is drawn from a study of cytomegalovirus exposure and HLA in healthy donors. Overall study results and limits: Overall, approximately 150 TCR beta chains were annotated as cytomegalovirus-associated. Using the classifier, cytomegalovirus status was reportedly diagnosed with high specificity and sensitivity.

While the first cohort had fewer than 850 subjects, the donors belonged to the separate validation cohort of 100 to 150 subjects. The chain joins TRBV5-6 to TRBJ2-7, with 10 bases fitting TRBD1. Material: PBMCs. The sequence derives from a young woman in good health and CMV-seronegative. The CDR3 sequence: CASSPDRGQYEQYF. The CDR3 nucleotides are TGTGCCAGCAGCCCTGACAGGGGGCAGTACGAGCAGTACTTC.